The clone carrying this T cell receptor beta chain was seen a handful of times. What was sequenced were expressed TCRB transcripts, since all of the isolated RNA had been reverse transcribed. TCRdb's copy holds only in-frame clones and misses some; the assay was immunoSEQ multiplex PCR. The sample records about 16,000 clones, 55% being singletons. A sort by CD45RO/CCR7/CD25/CD127/CD95/CD27 yielded CD4+ naive, central memory, regulatory and stem cell-like memory cells. This specimen comes from a study of beta chain features in type 1 diabetes. Trimming took off 6 bases at V and 2 bases at J, with 17 bases between the two ends. This CDR3 is built from 16 residues. Germline V gene lookup returns CDR1 KGHSH and CDR2 LQKENI.

The sample taken for sequencing was stem cell memory CD4+ T cells from blood. The chain carries TRBV18 and TRBJ1-5, with D possibly being TRBD1 (5 bases). This clonotype was sampled from a woman between 18 and 29 years old in good health. CDR3 DNA sequence: TGTGCCAGCTCTCCCGCGGGGGGAAACGGCAATCAGCCCCAGCATTTT. Translating gives CASSPAGGNGNQPQHF.